This T cell receptor beta chain was sequenced during a study of shared clonotypes between healthy human individuals. Study context: Researchers assigned three CD4 naive, three CD4 memory, two CD8 naive and one CD8 memory plate to each donor. Study-wide findings and caveats: Generally, naive subsets (rather than memory subsets) showed larger estimated richness. The small donor group covered limited genetic and exposure diversity.

Sequencing was at deep level. The method was immunoSEQ multiplex PCR; TCRdb's version includes in-frame clones alone and lacks a portion of them. The table lists about 600,000 clones, around 95% of them singletons. Naive CD8 cells, CD45RO-negative and positively selected for CCR7, excluded terminally differentiated effector memory CD45RA+ cells. The CDR3 sequence is 14 residues long. Germline V gene lookup returns CDR1 PRHDT and CDR2 FYEKMQ (reference sequence). Trimming took 5 bases from V and 5 from J; bases not matched to a gene: 6. About this clone itself: Its target is unknown.

The sequence was obtained from a woman under 40 in good health. The sample consisted of naive CD8+ T cells sorted from blood. This rearrangement joins TRBV13 to TRBJ2-3, with 8 bases identical to TRBD2. CDR3 sequence (DNA): TGTGCCAGCAGCCCGGGACTAGTGGGAGATACGCAGTATTTT. Translation: CASSPGLVGDTQYF.